A selection of T cell receptor beta chains follows, all from one sample in a study of T cell repertoires and leukemia-associated antigens. TCRdb ran MiXCR on the 5' RACE reads and lists one entry per CDR3 protein. Of 9,000 to 15,000 distinct CDR3 sequences listed, over 40% are singletons. These TCRs' antigens remain unknown. What was sequenced was CD3+ T cells sorted from blood and cultured. All receptors come from a female donor in good health. Each CDR3 is given with its conserved first and last residue. A D gene is named only where the DNA matches it firmly. The listing skips clone size in some rows; elsewhere it reads once, few, many or a size class.

cdr3_aa: CSARGDTDYEQYF; cdr3_nt: TGCAGTGCTAGAGGGGACACAGATTACGAGCAGTACTTC; clone_size: few; j_call: TRBJ2-7; v_call: TRBV20-1; d_call: NA
cdr3_aa: CASKQPEQETQYF; cdr3_nt: TGTGCCAGCAAACAACCCGAACAAGAGACCCAGTACTTC; clone_size: NA; j_call: TRBJ2-5; v_call: TRBV27; d_call: NA
cdr3_aa: CASSSLGQNSGANVLTF; cdr3_nt: TGTGCCAGCAGCTCGCTGGGACAGAACTCTGGGGCCAACGTCCTGACTTTC; clone_size: NA; j_call: TRBJ2-6; v_call: TRBV13; d_call: TRBD1
cdr3_aa: CASSPSGRKQFF; cdr3_nt: TGTGCCAGCAGCCCCAGCGGGAGGAAGCAGTTCTTC; clone_size: NA; j_call: TRBJ2-1; v_call: TRBV11-2; d_call: TRBD2
cdr3_aa: CATSSDNNAGYGGNVLTF; cdr3_nt: TGTGCGACCAGCAGTGATAACAACGCCGGGTACGGGGGGAACGTCCTGACTTTC; clone_size: NA; j_call: TRBJ2-6; v_call: TRBV15; d_call: TRBD2
cdr3_aa: CATSDIDRGETQYF; cdr3_nt: TGTGCCACCAGTGACATCGACAGGGGAGAGACCCAGTACTTC; clone_size: few; j_call: TRBJ2-5; v_call: TRBV24-1; d_call: TRBD1
cdr3_aa: CASSLGGQNTEAFF; cdr3_nt: TGTGCCAGCAGCTTAGGGGGCCAAAACACTGAAGCTTTCTTT; clone_size: medium-sized; j_call: TRBJ1-1; v_call: TRBV7-9; d_call: NA
cdr3_aa: CASSLEPADGELFF; cdr3_nt: TGCGCCAGCAGCTTGGAGCCGGCTGACGGGGAGCTGTTTTTT; clone_size: many; j_call: TRBJ2-2; v_call: TRBV5-1; d_call: NA
cdr3_aa: CASSPGGQYQETQYF; cdr3_nt: TGTGCCAGCAGCCCCGGTGGGCAGTACCAAGAGACCCAGTACTTC; clone_size: NA; j_call: TRBJ2-5; v_call: TRBV7-2; d_call: NA
cdr3_aa: CASSYDRAEAFF; cdr3_nt: TGCGCCAGCAGCTACGACAGAGCTGAAGCTTTCTTT; clone_size: medium-sized; j_call: TRBJ1-1; v_call: TRBV5-1; d_call: NA
cdr3_aa: CASILSGRDTGELFF; cdr3_nt: TGTGCCAGCATCCTTAGCGGGAGGGACACCGGGGAGCTGTTTTTT; clone_size: few; j_call: TRBJ2-2; v_call: TRBV12-3/TRBV12-4; d_call: TRBD2
cdr3_aa: CASRPQGFEAFF; cdr3_nt: TGTGCCAGCAGACCTCAGGGCTTTGAAGCTTTCTTT; clone_size: NA; j_call: TRBJ1-1; v_call: TRBV12-3/TRBV12-4; d_call: NA
cdr3_aa: CSVGWDSYNEQFF; cdr3_nt: TGCAGCGTTGGCTGGGACAGCTACAATGAGCAGTTCTTC; clone_size: NA; j_call: TRBJ2-1; v_call: TRBV29-1; d_call: TRBD1
cdr3_aa: CASSPDTTDLPQRF; cdr3_nt: TGTGCCAGCAGTCCCGACACCACCGATCTGCCCCAGCGTTTT; clone_size: NA; j_call: TRBJ1-5; v_call: TRBV6-6; d_call: NA
cdr3_aa: CASSYSREGWNTEAFF; cdr3_nt: TGTGCCAGCAGTTACTCGAGGGAGGGGTGGAACACTGAAGCTTTCTTT; clone_size: NA; j_call: TRBJ1-1; v_call: TRBV6-6; d_call: NA
cdr3_aa: CATSRAKETQYF; cdr3_nt: TGTGCCACCAGCAGAGCCAAAGAGACCCAGTACTTC; clone_size: few; j_call: TRBJ2-5; v_call: TRBV15; d_call: NA
cdr3_aa: CSATRQGRGYTF; cdr3_nt: TGCAGTGCCACGAGACAGGGTAGAGGCTACACCTTC; clone_size: medium-sized; j_call: TRBJ1-2; v_call: TRBV20-1; d_call: TRBD1
cdr3_aa: CSAHPITGTAGELFF; cdr3_nt: TGCAGTGCCCACCCGATCACAGGGACGGCCGGGGAGCTGTTTTTT; clone_size: NA; j_call: TRBJ2-2; v_call: TRBV20-1; d_call: NA
cdr3_aa: CSARVREANYGYTF; cdr3_nt: TGCAGCGCCAGAGTACGGGAAGCTAACTATGGCTACACCTTC; clone_size: NA; j_call: TRBJ1-2; v_call: TRBV29-1; d_call: NA
cdr3_aa: CASSYDPYEQYF; cdr3_nt: TGTGCCAGCAGCTACGATCCCTACGAGCAGTACTTC; clone_size: few; j_call: TRBJ2-7; v_call: TRBV7-9; d_call: NA
cdr3_aa: CASSLSSNRDSEQFF; cdr3_nt: TGCGCCAGCAGCTTGTCTTCTAATCGGGACAGTGAGCAGTTCTTC; clone_size: NA; j_call: TRBJ2-1; v_call: TRBV5-1; d_call: TRBD1
cdr3_aa: CASSSGPSWEQYF; cdr3_nt: TGCGCCAGCAGCTCTGGGCCCTCCTGGGAGCAGTACTTC; clone_size: once; j_call: TRBJ2-7; v_call: TRBV5-1; d_call: NA
cdr3_aa: CASSQDLGRGSGGLFF; cdr3_nt: TGCGCCAGCAGCCAAGATCTGGGCAGGGGGTCCGGGGGGCTGTTTTTT; clone_size: NA; j_call: TRBJ2-2; v_call: TRBV4-3; d_call: NA
cdr3_aa: CSARGGRIYEQYF; cdr3_nt: TGCAGTGCTAGAGGGGGGAGGATCTACGAGCAGTACTTC; clone_size: once; j_call: TRBJ2-7; v_call: TRBV20-1; d_call: NA
cdr3_aa: CTSSLDPGNQPQHF; cdr3_nt: TGCACCAGCAGCTTGGATCCGGGCAATCAGCCCCAGCATTTT; clone_size: NA; j_call: TRBJ1-5; v_call: TRBV5-1; d_call: NA
cdr3_aa: CASSIQSSYNEQFF; cdr3_nt: TGTGCCAGCAGCATACAGAGCTCCTACAATGAGCAGTTCTTC; clone_size: NA; j_call: TRBJ2-1; v_call: TRBV12-3/TRBV12-4; d_call: NA
cdr3_aa: CSVAGRGRHERQYF; cdr3_nt: TGCAGCGTTGCAGGAAGGGGTCGGCACGAACGGCAGTATTTT; clone_size: NA; j_call: TRBJ2-3; v_call: TRBV29-1; d_call: NA
cdr3_aa: CASIREVEQFF; cdr3_nt: TGTGCCAGCATCAGGGAAGTGGAGCAGTTCTTC; clone_size: few; j_call: TRBJ2-1; v_call: TRBV21-1; d_call: NA
cdr3_aa: CASSLGSRGGDTQYF; cdr3_nt: TGTGCCAGCAGCTTGGGATCCCGAGGGGGAGATACGCAGTATTTT; clone_size: few; j_call: TRBJ2-3; v_call: TRBV5-4; d_call: NA
cdr3_aa: CASSFSEGTEAFF; cdr3_nt: TGTGCCAGCAGTTTCTCGGAGGGCACTGAAGCTTTCTTT; clone_size: medium-sized; j_call: TRBJ1-1; v_call: TRBV27; d_call: NA
cdr3_aa: CASSSTGNQPQHF; cdr3_nt: TGCGCCAGCAGCTCAACAGGAAATCAGCCCCAGCATTTT; clone_size: medium-sized; j_call: TRBJ1-5; v_call: TRBV5-1; d_call: NA
cdr3_aa: CASSDGRGSYEQYF; cdr3_nt: TGTGCCAGCAGTGACGGCAGGGGGTCCTACGAGCAGTACTTC; clone_size: NA; j_call: TRBJ2-7; v_call: TRBV2; d_call: TRBD1
cdr3_aa: CASSQVLLGGGEQFF; cdr3_nt: TGTGCCAGCAGCCAAGTTTTACTGGGGGGAGGTGAGCAGTTCTTC; clone_size: NA; j_call: TRBJ2-1; v_call: TRBV3-1; d_call: NA
cdr3_aa: CASSQDNRLLQYF; cdr3_nt: TGTGCCAGCAGCCAAGATAATAGGTTGTTGCAGTACTTC; clone_size: few; j_call: TRBJ2-7; v_call: TRBV7-2; d_call: NA